This TCR beta chain originates from a study of shared clonotypes between healthy human individuals. Naive CD8 cells, CD45RO-negative and positively selected for CCR7, excluded terminally differentiated effector memory CD45RA+ cells. Every one of the donors was a Caucasian adult that lived in Nashville, Tennessee. V was pared by 6 bases and J by 1 base, with 6 bases between. This CDR3 has 12 amino acids. Germline V gene sequence: CDR1 SEHNR, CDR2 FQNEAQ (reference sequence). Sorted-subset replicate PCR reactions were performed with approximately 180 ng DNA, corresponding to about 30,000 T cell genomes. The repertoire was sequenced with immunoSEQ multiplex PCR; TCRdb's copy has only in-frame clones and lacks some. The table includes roughly 2,000,000 clones, over 85% detected once. As concerns this clone: This same CDR3 is encoded by further DNA sequences in the sample.

The chain has TRBV7-9 and TRBJ1-1; D remains unclear. The clonotype originates from a man younger than 35 in good health. The sample was naive CD8+ T cells sorted from blood. CDR3: CASSAGNTEAFF. The DNA of the CDR3 is TGTGCCAGCAGTGCGGGGAACACTGAAGCTTTCTTT. Variable domain in full (rest from reference TRBV7-9 and TRBJ1-1): DTGVSQNPRHKITKRGQNVTFRCDPISEHNRLYWYRQTLGQGPEFLTYFQNEAQLEKSRLLSDRFSAERPKGSFSTLEIQRTEQGDSAMYLCASSAGNTEAFFGQGTRLTVV.